This TCR beta chain was identified during a study of blood T cell repertoires in COVID-19. Recovered participants had two consecutive negative NP/OP PCR tests, healthcare professional clearance, or symptom resolution. The CDR3 contains 14 residues. Germline CDR1 and CDR2: WSHSY and SAAADI. V dropped 2 bases and J dropped 4; count of bases not matched to a gene: 3. Generated by immunoSEQ multiplex PCR, the TCRdb table keeps only in-frame clones and is missing some. The repertoire holds roughly 290,000 clones, with 70% to 90% as singletons. The receptor comes from a woman in her twenties or thirties who had recovered from COVID-19. The V gene is TRBV10-2, the J gene TRBJ2-3, with TRBD2 identical over 7 bases. The sequencing input was PBMCs or T cells enriched from blood (not recorded which). This CDR3 reads CASSESGKPDTQYF. The CDR3 nucleotides are TGCGCCAGCAGTGAGAGCGGGAAGCCAGATACGCAGTATTTT.